One and the same sample provided the 11 T cell receptor beta chains below, sequenced in a study of T cells in narcolepsy. The protocol was immunoSEQ multiplex PCR, while the TCRdb copy is restricted to in-frame clones and leaves out a portion. Counted here are about 27,000 clones, 84% occurring once; the ten biggest clones make up roughly 1.3%. Sequencing was carried out using CD45RA- memory CD4+ T cells from PBMCs. These receptors all come from a human donor with narcolepsy.

The chain uses TRBV29-1 and TRBJ2-5; possible D gene TRBD1, 5 bases. This CDR3 is built from 14 residues. Looked up from germline, CDR1 is SQVTM and CDR2 is ANQGSEA. V was trimmed by 3 bases and J by 5 bases, leaving 16 bases between them. The CDR3 sequence is CSVDSSAGSETQYF. The CDR3 nucleotides are TGCAGCGTTGATTCGTCGGCAGGGTCCGAGACCCAGTACTTC.

This chain connects TRBV6-5 to TRBJ1-5; D is unresolved. Trimming shortened V by 5 bases and J by 0 bases, and 8 bases separated the two germline ends. The germline CDR1 and CDR2 sequences are MNHEY and SVGAGI. The CDR3 consists of 14 residues. This CDR3 reads CASSRARSNQPQHF. CDR3 bases: TGTGCCAGCAGTAGGGCACGTAGCAATCAGCCCCAGCATTTT.

The J gene is TRBJ1-1, the V gene TRBV7-2; D is uncertain. CDR1 and CDR2 (germline): SGHTA, FQGNSA. CDR3 length: 14 residues. V lost 5 bases, J lost 0 bases, and 10 bases lay in between. In DNA form, the CDR3 reads TGTGCCAGCAGCGGAGGCGGAATGAACACTGAAGCTTTCTTT. Its protein is CASSGGGMNTEAFF. The variable domain in full, with the rest retrieved from reference TRBV7-2 and TRBJ1-1, is GAGVSQSPSNKVTEKGKDVELRCDPISGHTALYWYRQSLGQGLEFLIYFQGNSAPDKSGLPSDRFSAERTGGSVSTLTIQRTQQEDSAVYLCASSGGGMNTEAFFGQGTRLTVV.

The chain recombines TRBV11-2 with TRBJ1-4; 8 bases align to TRBD1. This CDR3 has 14 amino acids. The germline V gene encodes CDR1 SGHAT and CDR2 FQNNGV. Trimming at V came to 5 bases and at J to 7 bases, leaving 6 bases not matched to a gene. This CDR3 is CASSPDRVIEKLFF. CDR3 in DNA: TGTGCCAGCAGCCCGGACAGGGTAATTGAAAAACTGTTTTTT.

The chain employs TRBV10-3 and TRBJ2-7; possibly TRBD1 for D (6 bases). Trimming took 8 bases from V and 9 from J, leaving 14 bases between them. This CDR3 has 11 amino acids. Germline-derived CDR1 and CDR2 are ENHRY and SYGVKD. The CDR3 region has the DNA TGTGCCATCCAGACAGGTACAGTGCAGTACTTC. Encoded protein: CAIQTGTVQYF.

DNA of the CDR3: TGTGCCAGAAGCTTCAGACTAGCGGGATATTTCTACGAGCAGTACTTC. Translated: CARSFRLAGYFYEQYF. The rearrangement uses TRBV7-5 and TRBJ2-7; TRBD2, as called in the table, went unchecked against the DNA. TRBV7-5 is flagged as a pseudogene. CDR3 length: 16 residues.

The chain uses TRBV19 and TRBJ1-1; the D is unclear. This CDR3 comprises 11 residues. Germline CDR1 and CDR2: LNHDA and SQIVND (reference sequence). With 6 bases removed from V and 1 base from J, the gap between germline ends came to 3 bases. CDR3 DNA sequence: TGTGCCAGTAGATCGAACACTGAAGCTTTCTTT. This translates into CASRSNTEAFF.

This clone turned up a few times. V is TRBV11-2 and J is TRBJ2-7, with D possibly matching TRBD1 (6 bases). In germline, CDR1 is SGHAT, CDR2 FQNNGV. The length of the CDR3 is 16 residues. The ends were cut back, 1 base at V and 1 base at J, with 14 bases in the middle. Written as DNA, the CDR3 is TGTGCCAGCAGCTTAGCGTCCGGACAGAAGTCCTACGAGCAGTACTTC. This encodes CASSLASGQKSYEQYF.

The rearrangement joins TRBV7-3 to TRBJ2-5; D is uncertain. Per germline, CDR1 SGHTA and CDR2 FQGTGA. There are 13 residues in the CDR3. V was pared by 5 bases and J by 4 bases, with 11 bases between. The CDR3 here is CASSPSVGETQYF. The CDR3 DNA follows: TGTGCCAGCAGCCCTTCAGTCGGAGAGACCCAGTACTTC.

This clone was counted a few times. The chain couples TRBV14 to TRBJ2-1, with 7 nucleotides matching TRBD2. The germline gives CDR1 SGHDN, CDR2 FVKESK. V shed 1 base and J 7 bases; nucleotides not matched to a gene: 7. The CDR3 has 15 residues. CDR3 DNA: TGTGCCAGCAGCCAAGTTCGGCTAGCGGAGAATGAGCAGTTCTTC. This translates into CASSQVRLAENEQFF.

The J gene is TRBJ1-4, the V gene TRBV4-3; D unresolved. The germline V and J ends were trimmed by 0 bases and 0 bases, with 11 bases remaining between them. In germline, CDR1 is LGHNA, CDR2 YSLEER. This CDR3 spans 17 amino acids. This CDR3 reads CASSQEGSYSTNEKLFF. Here the CDR3 DNA reads TGCGCCAGCAGCCAAGAGGGTTCTTATTCAACTAATGAAAAACTGTTTTTT.